The rows below give T cell receptor beta chains drawn from one sample of a study of Ad26.COV2.S vaccination and SARS-CoV-2 variants. Measured with immunoSEQ multiplex PCR; TCRdb has only the in-frame clones, and not every one. Of some 250,000 clones in the sample, more than 75% were seen once. This material consisted of peripheral blood, taken in a trial of Ad26.COV2.S vaccine versus placebo. The receptors here all came from a person aged 18 to 65 who received the Ad26.COV2.S COVID-19 vaccine or a placebo. The CDR3 runs from the conserved cysteine through the conserved F or W. Fields, in order: CDR3 protein, CDR3 DNA, D gene, V gene, J gene, clone size. D genes are given only for firm matches. Some rows mark clone size as missing; the rest say once, few, many or name a class of expanded clone.

CDR3aa: CASSQGTSGLLAKNIQYF; CDR3nt: TGTGCCAGCAGCCAGGGGACTAGCGGGTTATTAGCCAAAAACATTCAGTACTTC; d_gene: TRBD2; v_gene: TRBV14; j_gene: TRBJ2-4; abundance: .
CDR3aa: CASSSWTGPDTEAFF; CDR3nt: TGTGCCAGCAGTTCCTGGACAGGGCCTGACACTGAAGCTTTCTTT; d_gene: TRBD1; v_gene: TRBV27; j_gene: TRBJ1-1; abundance: .
CDR3aa: CASSQDPRDFPYNEQFF; CDR3nt: TGTGCCAGCAGTCAGGACCCTCGGGACTTTCCCTACAATGAGCAGTTCTTC; d_gene: .; v_gene: TRBV6-2/TRBV6-3; j_gene: TRBJ2-1; abundance: .
CDR3aa: CASSPEAGPTYEQYF; CDR3nt: TGTGCCAGCAGCCCCGAGGCAGGGCCTACCTACGAGCAGTACTTC; d_gene: .; v_gene: TRBV7-6; j_gene: TRBJ2-7; abundance: .
CDR3aa: CASSLRDSHNSPLHF; CDR3nt: TGTGCCAGCAGCCTCCGGGACAGCCATAATTCACCCCTCCACTTT; d_gene: TRBD1; v_gene: TRBV11-2; j_gene: TRBJ1-6; abundance: .
CDR3aa: CASSEGTVRWAFF; CDR3nt: TGTGCCAGCAGTGAGGGGACAGTCAGGTGGGCTTTCTTT; d_gene: TRBD1; v_gene: TRBV6-1; j_gene: TRBJ1-1; abundance: .
CDR3aa: CASSLAAGNGYTF; CDR3nt: TGTGCCAGCAGCTTAGCCGCCGGGAACGGCTACACCTTC; d_gene: .; v_gene: TRBV11-1; j_gene: TRBJ1-2; abundance: .
CDR3aa: CASSYSRGDLVYGYTF; CDR3nt: TGTGCCAGCAGTTACTCCCGGGGGGATTTAGTTTATGGCTACACCTTC; d_gene: .; v_gene: TRBV6-5; j_gene: TRBJ1-2; abundance: .
CDR3aa: CASSSETGISNQPQHF; CDR3nt: TGTGCCAGCAGCTCGGAGACAGGGATCAGCAATCAGCCCCAGCATTTT; d_gene: TRBD1; v_gene: TRBV7-9; j_gene: TRBJ1-5; abundance: .
CDR3aa: CASSPTTGASRGNTIYF; CDR3nt: TGTGCCAGCAGCCCCACTACCGGGGCCTCCAGAGGAAACACCATATATTTT; d_gene: .; v_gene: TRBV7-2; j_gene: TRBJ1-3; abundance: .
CDR3aa: CASTRELYEQYF; CDR3nt: TGTGCCAGCACAAGGGAACTCTACGAGCAGTACTTC; d_gene: .; v_gene: TRBV2; j_gene: TRBJ2-7; abundance: once
CDR3aa: CASSLEGTDNEKLFF; CDR3nt: TGCGCCAGCAGCTTGGAAGGGACAGACAATGAAAAACTGTTTTTT; d_gene: TRBD1; v_gene: TRBV5-1; j_gene: TRBJ1-4; abundance: .
CDR3aa: CASSGTSGGAETQYF; CDR3nt: TGTGCCAGCAGTGGGACTAGCGGGGGGGCAGAGACCCAGTACTTC; d_gene: TRBD2; v_gene: TRBV25-1; j_gene: TRBJ2-5; abundance: .
CDR3aa: CASSLAGDINTGELFF; CDR3nt: TGTGCCAGCAGCTTAGCGGGAGACATCAACACCGGGGAGCTGTTTTTT; d_gene: .; v_gene: TRBV7-6; j_gene: TRBJ2-2; abundance: .
CDR3aa: CASSQWRINYGYTF; CDR3nt: TGTGCCAGCAGCCAATGGCGTATTAACTATGGCTACACCTTC; d_gene: .; v_gene: TRBV14; j_gene: TRBJ1-2; abundance: .
CDR3aa: CASSWGSQETQYF; CDR3nt: TGTGCCAGCAGCTGGGGCAGCCAAGAGACCCAGTACTTC; d_gene: .; v_gene: TRBV28; j_gene: TRBJ2-5; abundance: .
CDR3aa: CASRYIQGSGETQYF; CDR3nt: TGTGCCAGCAGATATATACAGGGTTCCGGGGAGACCCAGTACTTC; d_gene: .; v_gene: TRBV5-4; j_gene: TRBJ2-5; abundance: .
CDR3aa: CASGGHGSYYGYTF; CDR3nt: TGTGCCAGCGGGGGGCACGGGAGCTACTATGGCTACACCTTC; d_gene: .; v_gene: TRBV7-2; j_gene: TRBJ1-2; abundance: .
CDR3aa: CASAPRGEETQYF; CDR3nt: TGTGCCAGCGCTCCGAGGGGCGAAGAGACCCAGTACTTC; d_gene: .; v_gene: TRBV18; j_gene: TRBJ2-5; abundance: once
CDR3aa: CASSFDGRAEETQYF; CDR3nt: TGTGCCAGCAGCTTTGATGGGAGGGCCGAAGAGACCCAGTACTTC; d_gene: TRBD2; v_gene: TRBV7-2; j_gene: TRBJ2-5; abundance: once
CDR3aa: CASPDGGIYEQYF; CDR3nt: TGTGCCTCCCCGGACGGGGGTATATACGAGCAGTACTTC; d_gene: .; v_gene: TRBV27; j_gene: TRBJ2-7; abundance: few
CDR3aa: CASSETGDNTIYF; CDR3nt: TGTGCCAGCAGCGAGACAGGGGATAACACCATATATTTT; d_gene: TRBD1; v_gene: TRBV9; j_gene: TRBJ1-3; abundance: .
CDR3aa: CASTGQGNEKLFF; CDR3nt: TGTGCCAGCACCGGACAGGGAAATGAAAAACTGTTTTTT; d_gene: TRBD1; v_gene: TRBV12-3/TRBV12-4; j_gene: TRBJ1-4; abundance: .
CDR3aa: CASSFELPYNEQFF; CDR3nt: TGTGCCAGCAGCTTTGAACTTCCCTACAATGAGCAGTTCTTC; d_gene: .; v_gene: TRBV5-4; j_gene: TRBJ2-1; abundance: .
CDR3aa: CASSSAYEQYF; CDR3nt: TGTGCCAGCAGTTCAGCCTACGAGCAGTACTTC; d_gene: .; v_gene: TRBV28; j_gene: TRBJ2-7; abundance: .
CDR3aa: CASSQVYPQETQYF; CDR3nt: TGTGCCAGCAGCCAAGTCTACCCCCAAGAGACCCAGTACTTC; d_gene: .; v_gene: TRBV3-1/TRBV3-2; j_gene: TRBJ2-5; abundance: .
CDR3aa: CASSHSTQGAAFF; CDR3nt: TGTGCCAGCAGCCACAGTACACAGGGGGCGGCTTTCTTT; d_gene: TRBD1; v_gene: TRBV3-1/TRBV3-2; j_gene: TRBJ1-1; abundance: .
CDR3aa: CASTSRADYPYEQYF; CDR3nt: TGTGCCAGCACCTCTCGGGCAGACTACCCCTACGAGCAGTACTTC; d_gene: .; v_gene: TRBV2; j_gene: TRBJ2-7; abundance: .